This T cell receptor beta chain was identified in a study of blood T cell repertoires in COVID-19. Study-level information: Recovered participants had two consecutive negative NP/OP PCR tests, healthcare professional clearance, or symptom resolution.

Produced via immunoSEQ multiplex PCR; TCRdb's table is partial and in-frame only. The profile shows over 250,000 clones, approximately 90% of them singletons. This CDR3 comprises 16 residues. Germline V CDR1 and CDR2: SGHAT, FQNNGV. V shed 2 bases, J shed 5 bases, and the junction held 9 bases outside the gene matches. This receptor was identified in a woman aged 55-75 years in a cohort exposed to, infected with or recovered from COVID-19 (not recorded which). The specimen was PBMCs or T cells enriched from blood (not recorded which). The chain combines TRBV11-2 with TRBJ2-1; 7 nucleotides match TRBD2. Here the CDR3 reads CASSLLAAATHNEQFF. The CDR3 nucleotides are TGTGCCAGCAGCTTACTAGCGGCAGCGACCCACAATGAGCAGTTCTTC.